These 22 T cell receptor beta chains were all obtained from the same sample, sequenced in a study of T-cell reconstitution after alpha-beta-depleted transplantation in children. Unique molecular identifiers tagged the TCRbeta library. TCRdb independently ran MiXCR on the PCR reads; one entry per CDR3 protein. Altogether 190,000 or so distinct CDR3 sequences are present, over 5.5% being singletons, with the ten largest covering approximately 2.9%. Sequenced material: PBMCs from the stem cell graft donor, taken from the stem cell graft. These receptors were collected from a human donor who donated a stem cell graft to a child with Wiskott-Aldrich syndrome.

The chain joins TRBV20-1 to TRBJ2-7; TRBD2 aligns across 13 bases. CDR3 length equals 18 residues. The germline gives CDR1 DFQATT, CDR2 SNEGSKA (reference sequence). V shed 1 base, J shed 0 bases, and the junction held 9 bases outside the gene matches. CDR3 loop: CSARGSGLAGRSSYEQYF. The CDR3, as DNA: TGCAGTGCTAGAGGGTCGGGACTAGCGGGGAGAAGCTCCTACGAGCAGTACTTC.

This clonotype has only a few counts. Here the CDR3 DNA reads TGCAGTGCTGGACACTTAGCACAGAATACGCAGTATTTT. Translated, it gives CSAGHLAQNTQYF. The rearrangement joins TRBV20-1 to TRBJ2-3; weak D call: TRBD1 (5 bases). Germline V gene data show CDR1 as DFQATT and CDR2 as SNEGSKA (reference sequence). The CDR3 covers 13 residues. Trimming pared 5 bases from V and 7 bases from J, leaving 16 bases between.

This chain connects TRBV18 to TRBJ2-5, with 9 bases that match TRBD1. After removal of 0 bases from V and 4 bases from J, the junction contained 6 bases not matched to a gene. The CDR3 runs 16 residues. From germline, CDR1 is KGHSH and CDR2 LQKENI. CDR3 nucleotide sequence: TGTGCCAGCTCACCACCGTTTCCGGACAGGGGAGAGACCCAGTACTTC. It codes for CASSPPFPDRGETQYF.

This clonotype occurred many times. The chain has TRBV24-1 and TRBJ1-2; D is possibly TRBD1 (5 bases). V was shortened by 2 bases and J by 5 bases, with 8 bases between the two germline ends. The CDR3 contains 13 residues. Germline CDR1 reads KGHDR; CDR2 reads SFDVKD. CDR3: CATSDYEGYGYTF. The CDR3 DNA is TGTGCCACCAGTGATTACGAGGGGTATGGCTACACCTTC.

This clonotype has just a few counts. The V gene is TRBV7-9, the J gene TRBJ1-2; TRBD1 aligns across 12 bases. The V and J ends lost 4 bases and 9 bases, in that order; junction bases with no gene match: 9. Germline CDR1 reads SEHNR; CDR2 reads FQNEAQ (reference sequence). The CDR3 totals 15 residues. The CDR3 DNA reads TGTGCCAGCAGCTCACCGGGACAGGGGGCGATGAGCTACACCTTC. Translated: CASSSPGQGAMSYTF.

This clonotype was observed many times. V gene TRBV11-3 combines with J gene TRBJ2-1; D is perhaps TRBD2 (5 bases). The germline V gene has CDR1 SGHNT and CDR2 YENEEA. The CDR3 spans 13 residues. Trimming took 0 bases from V and 15 from J, leaving 15 bases between them. The CDR3 loop reads CASSLEVRETRFF. The CDR3, as DNA: TGTGCCAGCAGCTTAGAGGTAAGGGAGACAAGGTTCTTC.

The sample holds many counts of this clonotype. The chain links TRBV20-1 to TRBJ1-1; 10 nucleotides align to TRBD1. Germline CDR1 and CDR2: DFQATT and SNEGSKA (reference sequence). This CDR3 region has 12 residues. V gave up 6 bases and J gave up 7 bases; unmatched junction bases: 5. The CDR3 sequence is CSAEDRGSEAFF. The DNA of the CDR3 is TGCAGTGCCGAGGACAGGGGGAGTGAAGCTTTCTTT.

The rearrangement joins TRBV3-1 to TRBJ2-2; D is possibly TRBD2 (6 bases). The CDR3 has 15 residues. In germline, CDR1 is LGHDT, CDR2 YNNKEL (reference sequence). V was cut by 3 bases and J by 2 bases, with 10 bases left in between. The CDR3 region has the DNA TGTGCCAGCAGCCACAAGGCGGGAAACACCGGGGAGCTGTTTTTT. It encodes CASSHKAGNTGELFF.

This clonotype occurred many times. This chain uses TRBV12-3 or TRBV12-4 with TRBJ2-4; no firm D call. The CDR3 covers 17 residues. Between the trimmed V and J ends, which lost 1 base and 0 bases, there was a span of 13 bases. The DNA for the CDR3 is TGTGCCAGCAGTTTAGGTAGAGACGTAATAGCCAAAAACATTCAGTACTTC. Encoded protein: CASSLGRDVIAKNIQYF.

On this clonotype itself: The junction differs from germline at one of its ends, possibly a read error. V is TRBV20-1 and J is TRBJ2-1; the D gene is possibly TRBD2 (5 bases). The CDR3 extends over 15 amino acids. Germline V lookup: CDR1 DFQATT, CDR2 SNEGSKA (reference sequence). In DNA, the CDR3 is TGCTGTGCTAGAGACCGGACTGCAACCTACAATGAGCAGTTCTTC. Translated, it gives CCARDRTATYNEQFF.

V usage is TRBV21-1 and J usage is TRBJ1-2. TRBV21-1 has pseudogene status. The CDR3 has 14 amino acids. The CDR3 bases are TGTGCCAGCAGCCGCGAGGGGCTCTCCTATGGCTACACCTTC. Translation gives CASSREGLSYGYTF.

V and J are TRBV7-7 and TRBJ2-3; weak D call: TRBD2 (5 bases). This CDR3 has 14 residues. Germline loops: CDR1 SSHAT, CDR2 FNYEAQ (reference sequence). The V end was cut by 5 bases, the J end by 1 base, with 10 bases between. Written as DNA, the CDR3 is TGTGCCAGCAGCCTTTCCGGGGGCACAGATACGCAGTATTTT. Translating gives CASSLSGGTDTQYF.

This clonotype was counted ten times or more. The chain carries TRBV27 and TRBJ1-1; 7 bases map to TRBD1. Losses at the gene ends were 5 bases for V and 0 bases for J; bases not matched to a gene: 15. Germline CDR1 is MNHEY and CDR2 is SMNVEV (reference sequence). CDR3 length equals 18 residues. In DNA, the CDR3 is TGTGCCAGCAGTCCCTACCATCTAAGGGGGCGGGTGAACACTGAAGCTTTCTTT. Translated: CASSPYHLRGRVNTEAFF.

This clonotype was detected many times. The V and J genes are TRBV5-1 and TRBJ2-1, with D possibly being TRBD1 (5 bases). Per germline, CDR1 SGHRS and CDR2 YFSETQ. This CDR3 region has 15 residues. The ends were cut back, 0 bases at V and 4 bases at J, with 11 bases in the middle. The CDR3 is CASSLARVEYNEQFF. The DNA of the CDR3 is TGCGCCAGCAGCTTGGCCAGGGTAGAATACAATGAGCAGTTCTTC.

This clonotype appeared many times. The chain couples TRBV6-5 to TRBJ2-3; 8 bases are a match to TRBD2. Germline-derived CDR1 and CDR2 are MNHEY and SVGAGI. Trimming cost V 7 bases and J 3 bases; bases outside gene matches: 9. This CDR3 comprises 15 residues. CDR3 protein: CASIKAGVGTDTQYF. Here the CDR3 DNA reads TGTGCCAGCATCAAAGCGGGAGTCGGGACAGATACGCAGTATTTT.

This clonotype was counted many times. CDR3: CASSLAPLGLGGADTQYF. In nucleotides, the CDR3 is TGTGCCAGCAGTTTGGCACCACTGGGACTAGGTGGAGCAGATACGCAGTATTTT. The V call is TRBV12-3 or TRBV12-4, the J call TRBJ2-3; 8 bases line up with TRBD2. V lost 3 bases and J lost 4; bases outside the gene matches: 15. This CDR3 has 18 residues.

The table lists this clonotype with many counts. J is TRBJ1-1 and V is TRBV5-1; no clear D. CDR1 is SGHRS, CDR2 YFSETQ, per germline. The CDR3 is 12 amino acids. V lost 9 bases, J lost 9 bases, and 18 bases lay in between. The CDR3 region has the DNA TGCGCCACCTCATCAGGTGGGCGAAAAGCTTTCTTT. It encodes CATSSGGRKAFF. The entire variable domain, with the rest obtained from reference TRBV5-1 and TRBJ1-1, is as follows: KAGVTQTPRYLIKTRGQQVTLSCSPISGHRSVSWYQQTPGQGLQFLFEYFSETQRNKGNFPGRFSGRQFSNSRSEMNVSTLELGDSALYLCATSSGGRKAFFGQGTRLTVV.

This clonotype was seen many times. The CDR3: CSVGGWGGQETQYF. The CDR3 nucleotides are TGCAGCGTTGGAGGTTGGGGGGGGCAAGAGACCCAGTACTTC. The J gene is TRBJ2-5, the V gene TRBV29-1, with 7 bases matching TRBD2. V lost 4 bases to trimming and J lost 2 bases; unmatched junction nucleotides: 7. CDR3 size: 14 residues. CDR1 is SQVTM and CDR2 is ANQGSEA in the germline V gene.

This clonotype was recorded at least ten times. This chain uses TRBV20-1 with TRBJ2-5; TRBD1 agrees at 9 bases. The CDR3 runs 19 residues. V dropped 1 base and J dropped 1; count of bases not matched to a gene: 16. Germline-derived CDR1 and CDR2 are DFQATT and SNEGSKA (reference sequence). CDR3 loop: CSARAPPTGQGLSQETQYF. In DNA form, the CDR3 reads TGCAGTGCTAGAGCCCCACCCACGGGACAGGGACTAAGCCAAGAGACCCAGTACTTC.

The V gene is TRBV6-2 or TRBV6-3, the J gene TRBJ2-7, with 7 bases aligning to TRBD1. V was clipped by 4 bases and J by 6 bases; unmatched bases: 9. The germline gives CDR1 MNHEY, CDR2 SVGEGT. The CDR3 has 14 amino acids. CDR3 in DNA: TGTGCCAGCAGTTTGACAGGGTTCGGAGGCGAGCAGTACTTC. Translating gives CASSLTGFGGEQYF.

This clonotype has at least ten counts. V gene TRBV25-1 combines with J gene TRBJ2-7; D is undetermined. The CDR3 extends over 13 amino acids. V gave up 5 bases and J gave up 5 bases, with 13 bases separating them. In germline, CDR1 is MGHDK, CDR2 SYGVNS. This chain's CDR3 is CASSTFMSHEQYF. CDR3 sequence (DNA): TGTGCCAGCAGTACATTCATGAGCCACGAGCAGTACTTC.

This clonotype has a count of ten or more. The chain carries TRBV7-9 and TRBJ2-7; D not resolved. The CDR3 loop spans 12 amino acids. Trimming cost V 1 base and J 6 bases, with 7 bases left between them. Germline V gene sequence: CDR1 SEHNR, CDR2 FQNEAQ (reference sequence). Here the CDR3 reads CASSLGPLEQYF. The CDR3 DNA follows: TGTGCCAGCAGCTTAGGACCACTCGAGCAGTACTTC.